What follows describes a single T cell receptor (beta chain). As yet, its antigen is unknown. Profiled with immunoSEQ multiplex PCR; TCRdb holds only in-frame clones, not every one. Among around 90,000 clones listed, 85% to 95% were seen once. From germline, CDR1 is DFQATT and CDR2 SNEGSKA (reference sequence). V gave up 6 bases and J gave up 4 bases, with 9 bases separating them. The CDR3 spans 11 residues. The data belong to a study of graft-versus-host responses after intestinal transplantation. Sequenced material: unstimulated CD4+ T cells sorted from spleen or lymph node cells, taken before transplant. This chain connects TRBV20-1 to TRBJ1-2; D is perhaps TRBD1 (5 bases). The sequence derives from a human donor who was the organ donor for an intestinal transplant. CDR3 nucleotide sequence: TGCAGTGCCCAGGGTGGCTATGGCTACACCTTC. Protein sequence: CSAQGGYGYTF.